This entry is about one T cell receptor beta chain. The data were obtained in a study of blood T cell repertoires in COVID-19. Study information: Acute and convalescent COVID-19 specimens originated in the United States, Italy and Spain. The cDNA or gDNA used as material had been derived from T cells, B-cell-depleted T cells, or PBMCs.

Authors' data handling: It was from reference gene primer amplification that nucleated cell counts were estimated. Method: immunoSEQ multiplex PCR; TCRdb's copy keeps in-frame clones and lacks some. The DNA was the basis for D and trimming; V, J and clone size are from that table. The sample lists just under 65,000 clones; approximately 86% were seen once. V lost 5 bases and J 2 bases, leaving 15 bases between the germline ends. There are 17 residues in the CDR3. Germline V lookup: CDR1 KGHDR, CDR2 SFDVKD. The sequence came from a middle-aged man with acute or convalescent COVID-19. The chain has TRBV24-1 and TRBJ2-6; weak D call: TRBD1 (6 bases). The sequencing input was peripheral blood. The CDR3 spells CATSGSYGQPGANVLTF. CDR3 bases: TGTGCCACCAGTGGGTCTTATGGACAGCCTGGGGCCAACGTCCTGACTTTC.